The following is a T cell receptor (beta chain) sequence with its context. Repertoires were generated with immunoSEQ multiplex PCR, while TCRdb's copy carries only in-frame clones and drops some. The data show some 2,400,000 clones, about 94% seen once. This sample is part of a study of shared clonotypes between healthy human individuals. Study details: Three CD4 naive, three CD4 memory, two CD8 naive and one CD8 memory plate were used per donor.

CDR3 length: 16 amino acids. The V end lost 6 bases, the J end lost 4 bases, and 19 bases lay between the germline ends. Germline values: CDR1 LNHDA, CDR2 SQIVND (reference sequence). The chain is built from TRBV19 and TRBJ1-3, with D uncertain. The TCR comes from a man younger than 35 in good health. What was sequenced was naive CD4+ T cells sorted from blood. Regarding subset: CD45RA+ positively selected. The CDR3, as DNA: TGTGCCAGTAGGGATCAGGACGCCGCCGGGGGAAACACCATATATTTT. Protein product: CASRDQDAAGGNTIYF.